This T cell receptor beta chain emerged from a study of blood T cell repertoires in COVID-19. About the research overall: Researchers got acute and convalescent COVID-19 samples from the United States, Italy and Spain. T cells, B-cell-depleted T cells, or PBMCs supplied cDNA or gDNA.

This CDR3 is built from 19 residues. Trimming pared 2 bases from V and 4 bases from J, leaving 26 bases between. In germline, CDR1 is SEHNR, CDR2 FQNEAQ (reference sequence). The data were produced by immunoSEQ multiplex PCR, yet TCRdb's version contains in-frame clones alone and is incomplete. The table records about 260,000 clones, more than 80% of them present only once. The clonotype was recovered from a woman in her thirties or forties with acute or convalescent COVID-19. The specimen was peripheral blood. The chain links TRBV7-9 to TRBJ1-1; D is possibly TRBD1 (5 bases). CDR3 amino acids: CASSLSRRGLLKGGTEAFF. The DNA for the CDR3 is TGTGCCAGCAGCTTAAGTAGAAGGGGATTGTTAAAGGGAGGCACTGAAGCTTTCTTT.